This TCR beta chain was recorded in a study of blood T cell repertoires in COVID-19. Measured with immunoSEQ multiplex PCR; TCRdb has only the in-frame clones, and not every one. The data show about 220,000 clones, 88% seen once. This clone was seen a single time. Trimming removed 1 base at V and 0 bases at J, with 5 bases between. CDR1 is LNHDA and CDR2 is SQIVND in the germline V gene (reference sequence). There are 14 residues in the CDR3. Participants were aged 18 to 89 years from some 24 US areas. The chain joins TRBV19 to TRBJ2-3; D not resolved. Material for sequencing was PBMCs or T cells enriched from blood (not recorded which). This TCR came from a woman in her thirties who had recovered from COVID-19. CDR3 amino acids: CASSIVPSTDTQYF. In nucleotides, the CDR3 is TGTGCCAGTAGTATAGTCCCTAGCACAGATACGCAGTATTTT.